The 27 T cell receptor beta chains below all came from one sample that was sequenced in a study of vaccination effects on CD4 cells after COVID-19 (dated by TCRdb to between 2020 and 2023). The library was made by the immunoSEQ multiplex PCR assay. TCRdb carries this immuneACCESS record with in-frame sequences only. Its versions omit some clonotypes, under half of them owing to an unresolved V gene in the studies checked, with the rest unexplained. Across this sample there are approximately 44,000 clones, with around 70% seen only once. Roughly 26% of the sample lies in the top ten. To identify antigen-specific CD4+ T cell clonotypes by their expansion, the ViraFEST assay first stimulated PBMC with viral peptide pools and then applied TCR sequencing. After around 10 days of culture, CD4+ T cells were isolated with the EasySep CD4+ T cell isolation kit. The absence of prior SARS-CoV-2 infection in healthy vaccine recipients was confirmed by negative nucleocapsid antibodies before and after vaccination.

No antigen has been identified for these receptors. The sample here was CD4+ T cells from PBMCs cultured with HCoV-OC43 spike peptides, taken before COVID-19 vaccination. The sample's cell subset or site label, in plain terms: HCoV-OC43 spike overlapping peptide pool stimulation. The origin of the receptors is a human donor who received a COVID-19 vaccine.

This chain links TRBV5-8 with TRBJ1-5, with D unresolved. The CDR3 runs 18 residues. The germline V gene encodes CDR1 SGHTS and CDR2 YDEGEE. V was cut by 0 bases and J by 4 bases, with 20 bases left in between. CDR3 in DNA: TGTGCCAGCAGCTTGGCCATAACGGTCTTCGGTCCTAATCAGCCCCAGCATTTT. Translation gives CASSLAITVFGPNQPQHF. The whole variable domain, remainder taken from reference TRBV5-8 and TRBJ1-5, is EAGVTQSPTHLIKTRGQQATLRCSPISGHTSVYWYQQALGLGLQFLLWYDEGEERNRGNFPPRFSGRQFPNYSSELNVNALELEDSALYLCASSLAITVFGPNQPQHFGDGTRLSIL.

J is TRBJ2-1 and V is TRBV7-2, with D uncertain. The CDR3 has 14 residues. V shed 0 bases and J shed 6 bases, with 9 bases lying between them. Germline lookup yields CDR1 SGHTA and CDR2 FQGNSA. The CDR3 is CASSLAAQPNEQFF. The CDR3 nucleotides are TGTGCCAGCAGCTTAGCCGCCCAACCCAATGAGCAGTTCTTC.

V gene TRBV6-6 combines with J gene TRBJ1-3; D may be TRBD1 (5 bases). This CDR3 has 16 amino acids. In germline, CDR1 is MNHNY, CDR2 SVGAGI (reference sequence). V was shortened by 5 bases and J by 4 bases, with 18 bases between the two germline ends. The CDR3 DNA reads TGTGCCAGCAGTCCCGTCGGGGGACTAGGAGGAAACACCATATATTTT. As protein: CASSPVGGLGGNTIYF.

A single count supports this clone. The rearrangement uses TRBV2 and TRBJ2-7; D is possibly TRBD1 (6 bases). The germline V and J ends were trimmed by 7 bases and 2 bases, with 24 bases remaining between them. The CDR3 spans 17 residues. Germline CDR1 and CDR2: SNHLY and FYNNEI. The CDR3 sequence: CASNGQTRDHDTYEQYF. DNA of the CDR3: TGTGCCAGCAATGGACAGACCCGGGACCACGACACCTACGAGCAGTACTTC.

Only a few counts were recorded for this clone. This chain links TRBV28 with TRBJ1-5, with TRBD1 as a possible D gene (5 bases). CDR1 is MDHEN and CDR2 is SYDVKM in the germline V gene. This CDR3 contains 13 residues. V was cut by 7 bases and J by 4 bases, with 11 bases left in between. The CDR3 reads CASTPGGNQPQHF. The CDR3 DNA is TGTGCCAGCACTCCTGGGGGGAATCAGCCCCAGCATTTT. The variable domain in full, completed from reference TRBV28 and TRBJ1-5, reads DVKVTQSSRYLVKRTGEKVFLECVQDMDHENMFWYRQDPGLGLRLIYFSYDVKMKEKGDIPEGYSVSREKKERFSLILESASTNQTSMYLCASTPGGNQPQHFGDGTRLSIL.

The chain couples TRBV4-2 to TRBJ1-5; a possible D gene is TRBD1 (6 bases). CDR1 and CDR2 from the germline V gene are LGHNA and YNFKEQ. Between the trimmed V and J ends, which lost 0 bases and 6 bases, there was a span of 12 bases. This CDR3 has 15 amino acids. Written as DNA, the CDR3 is TGTGCCAGCAGCCAAGATAGGAGGGGGACTCAGCCCCAGCATTTT. Translating it yields CASSQDRRGTQPQHF.

CDR3 region: CASSLRQFSEQYF. The CDR3 DNA follows: TGTGCCAGCAGCTTGCGGCAGTTTAGCGAGCAGTACTTC. J is TRBJ2-7 and V is TRBV5-6; no clear D gene. The V gene lost 1 base and the J gene lost 6 bases, with 11 bases spanning the gap. Germline V gene data show CDR1 as SGHDT and CDR2 as YYEEEE. The CDR3 is 13 amino acids.

CDR3 nucleotide sequence: TGTGCCAGCAGTTTCTGGAAGGGGCCCAAGACTGAAGCTTTCTTT. It encodes CASSFWKGPKTEAFF. The genes are TRBV28 and TRBJ1-1; TRBD1 might be the D (5 bases). Trimming took 3 bases from V and 5 from J, leaving 16 bases between them. The V gene's germline CDR1 is MDHEN and CDR2 SYDVKM. The CDR3 sequence is 15 residues long.

This clone showed up just once. J is TRBJ2-7 and V is TRBV29-1, with TRBD1 as a possible D gene (7 bases). V was clipped by 5 bases and J by 6 bases, with 17 bases between them. Germline CDR1 SQVTM, CDR2 ANQGSEA. The CDR3 consists of 13 residues. The CDR3 nucleotides are TGCAGCGTTCTACGGCAGGGGGGAGGCGAGCAGTACTTC. Amino acid sequence: CSVLRQGGGEQYF.

The chain has TRBV6-5 and TRBJ1-5; TRBD1 might be the D (5 bases). The CDR3 is 14 residues long. Germline loops: CDR1 MNHEY, CDR2 SVGAGI. Trimming left V 0 bases short and J 4 bases short, with 7 bases between. The CDR3 region is CASSYSPGNQPQHF. The CDR3 DNA is TGTGCCAGCAGTTACTCGCCAGGGAATCAGCCCCAGCATTTT.

V is TRBV28 and J is TRBJ1-6; 9 bases are shared with TRBD1. The CDR3 loop spans 14 amino acids. In germline, CDR1 is MDHEN, CDR2 SYDVKM. The ends lost 3 bases at V and 7 bases at J; junction bases unmatched: 1. The CDR3 spells CASSFGQGNSPLHF. The DNA for the CDR3 is TGTGCCAGCAGTTTCGGACAGGGGAATTCACCCCTCCACTTT.

The V and J genes are TRBV7-9 and TRBJ1-1; no firm D call. Trimming took off 2 bases at V and 0 bases at J, with 1 base between the two ends. CDR1 and CDR2 (germline): SEHNR, FQNEAQ (reference sequence). The CDR3 runs to 12 residues. CDR3 in DNA: TGTGCCAGCAGCTTACTGAACACTGAAGCTTTCTTT. Protein product: CASSLLNTEAFF.

This clone was observed at least ten times. The V call is TRBV3-1 (or the pseudogene TRBV3-2), the J call TRBJ2-7; D is possibly TRBD2 (5 bases). The CDR3 contains 14 residues. Germline V gene lookup returns CDR1 LGHDT and CDR2 YNNKEL (reference sequence). V shed 0 bases and J shed 2 bases, with 8 bases lying between them. CDR3 loop: CASSQDFGAYEQYF. CDR3 sequence (DNA): TGTGCCAGCAGCCAAGATTTCGGGGCCTACGAGCAGTACTTC.

The chain employs TRBV6-5 and TRBJ2-3; D not certain. CDR3 size: 13 residues. V shed 8 bases and J shed 0 bases, with 9 bases lying between them. Per germline, CDR1 MNHEY and CDR2 SVGAGI. The CDR3 bases are TGTGCCAGCCATGGGATAAGCACAGATACGCAGTATTTT. As protein: CASHGISTDTQYF.

This chain links TRBV5-1 with TRBJ2-2; perhaps D is TRBD1 or TRBD2 (5 bases each). The germline V and J ends were trimmed by 1 base and 0 bases, with 13 bases remaining between them. Germline CDR1 is SGHRS and CDR2 is YFSETQ. The CDR3 is 17 amino acids. The CDR3 DNA sequence: TGCGCCAGCAGCTTGTTGGGTGGGACCTCGAACACCGGGGAGCTGTTTTTT. Amino acid sequence: CASSLLGGTSNTGELFF.

This rearrangement joins TRBV7-2 to TRBJ2-7; a possible D gene is TRBD2 (5 bases). Germline values: CDR1 SGHTA, CDR2 FQGNSA. The CDR3 runs 11 residues. V was shortened by 5 bases and J by 7 bases, with 9 bases between the two germline ends. In DNA form, the CDR3 reads TGTGCCAGCAGCGGCCGGAGGGAGCAGTACTTC. Its translation: CASSGRREQYF.

The gene calls are TRBV3-1 (or the pseudogene TRBV3-2) and TRBJ2-3, with D perhaps matching TRBD2 (6 bases). V was cut by 4 bases and J by 5 bases, with 10 bases left in between. Per germline, CDR1 LGHDT and CDR2 YNNKEL (reference sequence). CDR3 length: 13 residues. The CDR3 reads CASSRRGIDTQYF. The CDR3 DNA follows: TGTGCCAGCAGCCGCCGGGGGATAGATACGCAGTATTTT.

The chain is built from TRBV18 and TRBJ1-5, with 8 positions matching TRBD1. The J segment lost 5 bases and the V segment lost 4 bases, leaving 4 bases of the junction unmatched. CDR1 and CDR2 (germline): KGHSH, LQKENI. The CDR3 spans 14 residues. The DNA for the CDR3 is TGTGCCAGCTCACAGGACAGGGCCTATCAGCCCCAGCATTTT. Amino acid sequence: CASSQDRAYQPQHF.

The chain joins TRBV20-1 to TRBJ2-1; either TRBD1 or TRBD2 may supply D (6 bases each). The CDR3 loop spans 11 amino acids. V lost 5 bases and J lost 9, with 11 bases in between. Germline CDR1 and CDR2: DFQATT and SNEGSKA (reference sequence). CDR3 sequence: CSAPQGGEQFF. In nucleotides, the CDR3 is TGCAGTGCTCCACAGGGAGGTGAGCAGTTCTTC.

The chain is built from TRBV11-1 and TRBJ2-5; 8 bases match TRBD1. The CDR3 extends over 15 amino acids. The trim removed 5 bases at V and 5 bases at J, leaving 10 bases unmatched. Per germline, CDR1 SGHAT and CDR2 FQDESV (reference sequence). CDR3 loop: CASSSQQGVRETQYF. CDR3 nucleotides: TGTGCCAGCAGCAGTCAACAGGGGGTCAGGGAGACCCAGTACTTC.

V is TRBV2 and J is TRBJ1-3; TRBD1 might be the D (5 bases). The CDR3 totals 16 residues. The V gene's germline CDR1 is SNHLY and CDR2 FYNNEI. Trimming took 5 bases from V and 1 from J, leaving 15 bases between them. This CDR3 is CASSFVFGGSGNTIYF. The CDR3 bases are TGTGCCAGCAGTTTCGTTTTTGGGGGGTCTGGAAACACCATATATTTT.

The chain uses TRBV2 and TRBJ1-3; D unclear. Germline V lookup: CDR1 SNHLY, CDR2 FYNNEI. V lost 4 bases and J lost 0, with 7 bases in between. There are 14 residues in the CDR3. The CDR3 DNA is TGTGCCAGCAGTGTTAGAAACTCTGGAAACACCATATATTTT. Its protein product is CASSVRNSGNTIYF.

The chain carries TRBV10-3 and TRBJ2-7; tentative D call: TRBD1 (8 bases). V was shortened by 4 bases and J by 2 bases, with 12 bases between the two germline ends. This CDR3 is 14 amino acids long. Germline lookup yields CDR1 ENHRY and CDR2 SYGVKD. CDR3 sequence: CAISGGGQAYEQYF. In nucleotides, the CDR3 is TGTGCCATCAGTGGGGGGGGACAGGCCTACGAGCAGTACTTC.

The V and J genes are TRBV28 and TRBJ2-5; D not certain. CDR3 length equals 11 residues. Germline assignment: CDR1 MDHEN and CDR2 SYDVKM. V dropped 3 bases and J dropped 5 bases, with 4 bases sitting between them. CDR3: CASSFRETQYF. CDR3 DNA sequence: TGTGCCAGCAGTTTCAGGGAGACCCAGTACTTC.

V gene TRBV5-5 combines with J gene TRBJ1-1; 9 bases are a match to TRBD1. V was pared by 3 bases and J by 3 bases, with 3 bases of the junction left unmatched. The CDR3 loop spans 14 amino acids. Germline V CDR1 and CDR2: SGHKS, YYEKEE (reference sequence). CDR3 DNA sequence: TGTGCCAGCAGCTGGCGGACAGGGGACACTGAAGCTTTCTTT. Translating it yields CASSWRTGDTEAFF.

The chain employs TRBV18 and TRBJ2-2; D unresolved. CDR1 and CDR2 from the germline V gene are KGHSH and LQKENI. V shed 3 bases and J shed 1 base, with 3 bases lying between them. The length of the CDR3 is 13 residues. The chain's CDR3 is CASSPGNTGELFF. The CDR3 DNA sequence: TGTGCCAGCTCACCGGGGAACACCGGGGAGCTGTTTTTT.

In this sample, this clone turned up once. J is TRBJ1-4 and V is TRBV30, with TRBD1 matching 8 bases. Germline lookup yields CDR1 GTSNPN and CDR2 SVGIG (reference sequence). The CDR3 spans 14 residues. The junction had 9 bases not matched to a gene; V was cut back by 6 bases and J by 6 bases. In DNA form, the CDR3 reads TGTGCCTGTTTACCGACAGGGGAATATGAAAAACTGTTTTTT. Its translation: CACLPTGEYEKLFF.